The 22 T cell receptor beta chains below were found in one sample sequenced in a study of sequential checkpoint blockade in melanoma. Sequencing used immunoSEQ multiplex PCR; TCRdb keeps in-frame clones, though not all of them. The sample lists under 4,500 clones, 20% to 25% seen once, with under 9% in the top ten. As for treatment: randomized to nivolumab then ipilimumab (arm A) or the reverse (arm B). Sequencing was performed on tumor tissue (inferred from file names), taken from a patient given nivolumab and ipilimumab in sequence. All receptors derive from a human donor with melanoma.

The V call is TRBV6-7, the J call TRBJ1-1; D might be TRBD1 (5 bases). TRBV6-7 counts as an open reading frame of uncertain function. The CDR3 length is 11 residues. V was clipped by 6 bases and J by 7 bases, with 9 bases between them. The CDR3 DNA reads as TGTGCCAGCAGACAACAGGTTGAAGCTTTCTTT. The encoded protein is CASRQQVEAFF.

The chain uses TRBV6-8 and TRBJ1-1, with TRBD1 matching over 8 bases. Germline CDR1 MNHGY, CDR2 SAAAGT. Trimming removed 5 bases from V and 1 base from J; junction bases left unmatched: 3. The CDR3 spans 14 residues. The CDR3 DNA reads as TGTGCCAGCAGTAAAGGACAGGGGAACACTGAAGCTTTCTTT. It encodes CASSKGQGNTEAFF.

This clone has more than one count but fewer than ten. J is TRBJ2-5 and V is TRBV11-3; 8 nucleotides align to TRBD1. Germline CDR1 is SGHNT and CDR2 is YENEEA. Trimming removed 0 bases from V and 1 base from J; junction bases left unmatched: 1. CDR3 length equals 15 residues. CDR3: CASSLETGGQETQYF. The CDR3 DNA follows: TGTGCCAGCAGCTTAGAAACAGGGGGCCAAGAGACCCAGTACTTC.

This clone is medium-sized by share. This rearrangement joins TRBV11-3 to TRBJ2-3; 11 nucleotides align to TRBD1. The V gene's germline CDR1 is SGHNT and CDR2 YENEEA. J gave up 7 bases and V 4 bases, and 4 bases lay outside the gene matches. The CDR3 loop spans 14 amino acids. The DNA for the CDR3 is TGTGCCAGCAGCTATGGGACAGGGGGTAATACGCAGTATTTT. This codes for CASSYGTGGNTQYF.

By share of the sample, this clone is medium-sized. This rearrangement joins TRBV11-3 to TRBJ1-5; unclear D gene. V gave up 2 bases and J gave up 2 bases, with 10 bases separating them. The CDR3 loop spans 15 amino acids. In germline, CDR1 is SGHNT, CDR2 YENEEA. The CDR3 bases are TGTGCCAGCAGCTTATTGAGCCAGGGCAATCAGCCCCAGCATTTT. It encodes CASSLLSQGNQPQHF.

The CDR3 protein is CASSRDKSSYEQYF. CDR3 DNA sequence: TGTGCCAGTAGTAGGGACAAGAGCTCCTACGAGCAGTACTTC. The chain uses TRBV19 and TRBJ2-7; D possibly corresponds to TRBD1 (6 bases). Germline values: CDR1 LNHDA, CDR2 SQIVND (reference sequence). The CDR3 runs 14 residues. V lost 4 bases to trimming and J lost 0 bases, with 10 bases between them.

The CDR3 region has the DNA TGTGCCAGCAGCCACCCCGGCGGGGCGGTCGGGGAGCTGTTTTTT. This gives the protein CASSHPGGAVGELFF. This chain uses TRBV14 with TRBJ2-2, with D tentatively TRBD2 (6 bases). V was cut by 3 bases and J by 7 bases, with 15 bases left in between. The V gene's germline CDR1 is SGHDN and CDR2 FVKESK. CDR3 length equals 15 residues.

Here the CDR3 reads CSVDRGNSYEQYF. The CDR3 DNA reads TGCAGCGTTGACAGGGGAAACTCCTACGAGCAGTACTTC. The gene calls are TRBV29-1 and TRBJ2-7; D is possibly TRBD1 (6 bases). The germline V gene has CDR1 SQVTM and CDR2 ANQGSEA. The CDR3 loop spans 13 amino acids. Trimming took off 3 bases at V and 0 bases at J, with 9 bases between the two ends.

This clone turned up a few times. The V gene is TRBV18, the J gene TRBJ1-1; TRBD1 is a possible D gene (5 bases). The CDR3 has 13 residues. The V gene's germline CDR1 is KGHSH and CDR2 LQKENI. V was pared by 2 bases and J by 6 bases, with 10 bases between. The CDR3 nucleotides read TGTGCCAGCTCACCATCAGGGACGGCTGAAGCTTTCTTT. Amino acid sequence: CASSPSGTAEAFF.

By proportion, this clone is medium-sized. The V gene is TRBV9, the J gene TRBJ1-2; 8 positions match TRBD1. After removal of 2 bases from V and 6 bases from J, the junction contained 9 bases not matched to a gene. The CDR3 is 15 residues long. Germline CDR1 SGDLS, CDR2 YYNGEE. This chain's CDR3 is CASSVGQGLEDGYTF. The CDR3, as DNA: TGTGCCAGCAGCGTCGGACAGGGTTTAGAGGATGGCTACACCTTC.

The chain uses TRBV5-1 and TRBJ1-1; D may be TRBD1 (5 bases). The V end was cut by 4 bases, the J end by 1 base, with 14 bases between. The CDR3 length is 15 residues. Germline values: CDR1 SGHRS, CDR2 YFSETQ. This CDR3 is CASSPYSGGNTEAFF. The CDR3 DNA is TGCGCCAGCAGCCCTTACAGCGGGGGGAACACTGAAGCTTTCTTT.

By share of the sample, this clone is medium-sized. This rearrangement joins TRBV11-3 to TRBJ2-5, with 9 nucleotides matching TRBD2. This CDR3 is built from 16 residues. Germline V lookup: CDR1 SGHNT, CDR2 YENEEA. The V gene end was trimmed by 5 bases and the J gene end by 2 bases; junction bases not matched to a gene: 9. The CDR3 here is CASSPPQRGVQETQYF. CDR3 coding DNA: TGTGCCAGCAGCCCTCCCCAGCGGGGGGTACAAGAGACCCAGTACTTC. Complete variable domain (other parts from reference TRBV11-3 and TRBJ2-5): EAGVVQSPRYKIIEKKQPVAFWCNPISGHNTLYWYLQNLGQGPELLIRYENEEAVDDSQLPKDRFSAERLKGVDSTLKIQPAELGDSAVYLCASSPPQRGVQETQYFGPGTRLLVL.

By sample fraction, this clone is medium-sized (0.01 to 0.1%). This rearrangement joins TRBV6-8 to TRBJ2-3; D gene uncertain. Germline V lookup: CDR1 MNHGY, CDR2 SAAAGT. The CDR3 is made up of 13 amino acids. V shed 5 bases and J shed 0 bases, with 6 bases lying between them. This CDR3 reads CASSDASTDTQYF. The CDR3 DNA reads TGTGCCAGCAGTGATGCTAGCACAGATACGCAGTATTTT.

This clone came up a few times. This chain joins TRBV19 and TRBJ1-1, with a possible D match to TRBD1 (5 bases). This CDR3 region has 14 residues. V was shortened by 5 bases and J by 4 bases, with 14 bases between the two germline ends. CDR1 and CDR2 from the germline V gene are LNHDA and SQIVND (reference sequence). The CDR3 region has the DNA TGTGCCAGTAGTCTGGGGCAGTTAGGCACTGAAGCTTTCTTT. Translated: CASSLGQLGTEAFF. The entire variable domain, with the rest obtained from reference TRBV19 and TRBJ1-1, is as follows: DGGITQSPKYLFRKEGQNVTLSCEQNLNHDAMYWYRQDPGQGLRLIYYSQIVNDFQKGDIAEGYSVSREKKESFPLTVTSAQKNPTAFYLCASSLGQLGTEAFFGQGTRLTVV.

In this sample, this clone turned up many times. V and J are TRBV11-3 and TRBJ1-6; D might be TRBD1 (6 bases). The CDR3 is 14 residues long. V lost 1 base to trimming and J lost 9 bases, with 10 bases between them. Germline V gives CDR1 SGHNT, CDR2 YENEEA. The CDR3 reads CASSLGGAVSPLHF. In nucleotides, the CDR3 is TGTGCCAGCAGCTTAGGGGGGGCCGTTTCACCCCTCCACTTT. The full variable domain, completed using reference TRBV11-3 and TRBJ1-6, is EAGVVQSPRYKIIEKKQPVAFWCNPISGHNTLYWYLQNLGQGPELLIRYENEEAVDDSQLPKDRFSAERLKGVDSTLKIQPAELGDSAVYLCASSLGGAVSPLHFGNGTRLTVT.

This clone has a handful of counts. The chain couples TRBV30 to TRBJ2-7, with D possibly being TRBD1 (6 bases). Trimming stripped 4 bases from V and 0 bases from J, with 10 bases between. Germline CDR1 is GTSNPN and CDR2 is SVGIG (reference sequence). This CDR3 spans 13 amino acids. The DNA for the CDR3 is TGTGCCTGGACTACAGGGCCCTCCTACGAGCAGTACTTC. It encodes CAWTTGPSYEQYF.

There are a few counts of this clone. The chain is built from TRBV30 and TRBJ1-2; a weak D match, TRBD1 (6 bases). Germline V gives CDR1 GTSNPN, CDR2 SVGIG (reference sequence). This CDR3 comprises 14 residues. The V and J ends lost 3 bases and 0 bases respectively, with 11 bases between them. The DNA for the CDR3 is TGTGCCTGGAGCTTGGACAGATCTAACTATGGCTACACCTTC. This encodes CAWSLDRSNYGYTF. Variable domain in full (rest from reference TRBV30 and TRBJ1-2): SQTIHQWPATLVQPVGSPLSLECTVEGTSNPNLYWYRQAAGRGLQLLFYSVGIGQISSEVPQNLSASRPQDRQFILSSKKLLLSDSGFYLCAWSLDRSNYGYTFGSGTRLTVV.

This clone was seen a single time. J is TRBJ1-4 and V is TRBV30, with TRBD1 as a possible D gene (5 bases). Per the germline V gene, CDR1 is GTSNPN and CDR2 is SVGIG (reference sequence). The CDR3 runs 13 residues. The V gene lost 7 bases and the J gene lost 8 bases, with 17 bases spanning the gap. Here the CDR3 reads CASKTVGDEKLFF. The CDR3 nucleotides are TGTGCCTCGAAGACAGTAGGGGACGAAAAACTGTTTTTT.

V usage is TRBV19 and J usage is TRBJ1-2; TRBD1 matches 11 bases. The CDR3 runs 18 residues. Germline V CDR1 and CDR2: LNHDA, SQIVND (reference sequence). J was trimmed by 2 bases and V by 4 bases; bases with no gene match: 12. CDR3 region: CASSTRLDRGPSNYGYTF. The CDR3 DNA reads as TGTGCCAGTAGTACCCGTTTGGACAGGGGGCCTTCGAACTATGGCTACACCTTC.

This chain joins TRBV30 and TRBJ1-6, with unresolved D. This CDR3 spans 15 amino acids. Looked up from germline, CDR1 is GTSNPN and CDR2 is SVGIG (reference sequence). V was trimmed by 4 bases and J by 5 bases, leaving 15 bases between them. The CDR3 reads CAWNRQPSDNSPLHF. Written as DNA, the CDR3 is TGTGCCTGGAATAGGCAACCTTCCGATAATTCACCCCTCCACTTT.

By share, this clone counts as medium-sized (0.01 to 0.1%). V and J are TRBV11-3 and TRBJ1-4; D remains ambiguous. V gave up 2 bases and J gave up 0 bases, with 10 bases separating them. CDR1 SGHNT and CDR2 YENEEA come from the germline V gene. CDR3 length: 16 residues. The CDR3 DNA reads TGTGCCAGCAGCTTAAACAGACATCCAACTAATGAAAAACTGTTTTTT. This sequence encodes CASSLNRHPTNEKLFF.

V is TRBV5-1 and J is TRBJ1-1, with a possible D match to TRBD1 (6 bases). Germline assignment: CDR1 SGHRS and CDR2 YFSETQ. Trimming removed 5 bases at V and 3 bases at J, with 17 bases between. The CDR3 consists of 15 residues. The CDR3 nucleotides are TGCGCCAGCAGGGACCAGCAGGGGTTATACACTGAAGCTTTCTTT. Amino acids: CASRDQQGLYTEAFF.